Following are 25 T cell receptor beta chains from one sample sequenced in a study of graft-versus-host responses after intestinal transplantation. The assay was immunoSEQ multiplex PCR, and TCRdb's table has in-frame clones only and misses some. The repertoire includes over 85,000 clones, 90% to 95% of them detected once, and about 0.18% sits in the top ten. These TCRs' antigens remain unknown. Sequenced here: unstimulated CD4+ T cells sorted from spleen or lymph node cells, sampled before transplant. These receptors all stem from a human donor who was the organ donor for an intestinal transplant.

The chain recombines TRBV30 with TRBJ2-5, with 11 bases identical to TRBD2. V shed 3 bases, J shed 2 bases, and the junction held 17 bases outside the gene matches. The length of the CDR3 is 19 residues. From germline, CDR1 is GTSNPN and CDR2 SVGIG (reference sequence). This CDR3 is CAWSVQWLIAGGGQETQYF. The CDR3 DNA reads TGTGCCTGGAGCGTGCAGTGGTTAATAGCGGGGGGGGGTCAAGAGACCCAGTACTTC. The full variable domain, completed using reference TRBV30 and TRBJ2-5, is SQTIHQWPATLVQPVGSPLSLECTVEGTSNPNLYWYRQAAGRGLQLLFYSVGIGQISSEVPQNLSASRPQDRQFILSSKKLLLSDSGFYLCAWSVQWLIAGGGQETQYFGPGTRLLVL.

This clone was found a few times. The CDR3 DNA follows: TGTGCCAGCTCACCACGAGGTTCACCCCTCCACTTT. The encoded protein is CASSPRGSPLHF. V gene TRBV18 combines with J gene TRBJ1-6; unclear D gene. With 1 base removed from V and 9 bases from J, the gap between germline ends came to 4 bases. CDR1 KGHSH and CDR2 LQKENI come from the germline V gene. This CDR3 has 12 residues.

The J gene is TRBJ2-7, the V gene TRBV5-1, with D perhaps matching TRBD2 (5 bases). Germline assignment: CDR1 SGHRS and CDR2 YFSETQ. V was pared by 8 bases and J by 3 bases, with 12 bases between. The CDR3 runs to 12 residues. As DNA, the CDR3 is TGCGCCAGACCGAGCGGACGCTACGAGCAGTACTTC. Protein: CARPSGRYEQYF.

The rearrangement links TRBV28 to TRBJ2-7, with D perhaps matching TRBD1 (5 bases). The length of the CDR3 is 12 residues. Germline V lookup: CDR1 MDHEN, CDR2 SYDVKM. The germline V and J ends were trimmed by 6 bases and 2 bases, with 8 bases remaining between them. CDR3 sequence: CASRGRAYEQYF. CDR3 sequence (DNA): TGTGCCAGCAGAGGCAGGGCCTACGAGCAGTACTTC. Looking up the rest from reference TRBV28 and TRBJ2-7 gives the full variable domain: DVKVTQSSRYLVKRTGEKVFLECVQDMDHENMFWYRQDPGLGLRLIYFSYDVKMKEKGDIPEGYSVSREKKERFSLILESASTNQTSMYLCASRGRAYEQYFGPGTRLTVT.

The chain combines TRBV2 with TRBJ2-7, with 7 bases lining up with TRBD1. The V gene end was trimmed by 5 bases and the J gene end by 1 base; junction bases not matched to a gene: 2. CDR1 SNHLY and CDR2 FYNNEI come from the germline V gene. This CDR3 has 13 residues. The CDR3 DNA is TGTGCCAGCAGTCGGGACAGATCCTACGAGCAGTACTTC. It is translated as CASSRDRSYEQYF. Full variable domain (rest looked up from reference TRBV2 and TRBJ2-7): EPEVTQTPSHQVTQMGQEVILRCVPISNHLYFYWYRQILGQKVEFLVSFYNNEISEKSEIFDDQFSVERPDGSNFTLKIRSTKLEDSAMYFCASSRDRSYEQYFGPGTRLTVT.

The chain employs TRBV19 and TRBJ2-4; 8 nucleotides agree with TRBD1. V dropped 2 bases and J dropped 0; count of bases not matched to a gene: 3. The CDR3 loop spans 16 amino acids. The V gene's germline CDR1 is LNHDA and CDR2 SQIVND (reference sequence). CDR3 protein: CASSIPGTGAKNIQYF. The CDR3 nucleotides are TGTGCCAGTAGTATACCCGGGACAGGAGCCAAAAACATTCAGTACTTC.

The chain has TRBV4-3 and TRBJ1-4; TRBD1 might be the D (6 bases). Trimming removed 2 bases at V and 5 bases at J, with 12 bases between. CDR3 size: 15 residues. Germline values: CDR1 LGHNA, CDR2 YSLEER. Here the CDR3 reads CASSQLIGQNEKLFF. The CDR3 nucleotides read TGCGCCAGCAGCCAACTTATCGGACAGAATGAAAAACTGTTTTTT.

The rearrangement uses TRBV18 and TRBJ2-4, with TRBD1 identical over 9 bases. Germline assignment: CDR1 KGHSH and CDR2 LQKENI. This CDR3 comprises 16 residues. V dropped 5 bases and J dropped 1; count of bases not matched to a gene: 6. The CDR3 bases are TGTGCCAGCTCAACCGGGACAGGGATGGCCAAAAACATTCAGTACTTC. Translation: CASSTGTGMAKNIQYF.

V and J are TRBV6-4 and TRBJ1-1; unclear D gene. Germline V gene sequence: CDR1 MRHNA, CDR2 SNTAGT. The CDR3 runs 13 residues. The V gene lost 7 bases and the J gene lost 0 bases, with 9 bases spanning the gap. CDR3 nucleotide sequence: TGTGCCAGCAAGGAGTCATTGAACACTGAAGCTTTCTTT. It translates to CASKESLNTEAFF.

The J gene is TRBJ1-1, the V gene TRBV18; D perhaps matches TRBD1 (6 bases). The V and J ends lost 3 bases and 0 bases respectively, with 11 bases between them. Germline-derived CDR1 and CDR2 are KGHSH and LQKENI. This CDR3 has 15 amino acids. The DNA for the CDR3 is TGTGCCAGCTCACCTCTGGACAGTGTGAACACTGAAGCTTTCTTT. The encoded protein is CASSPLDSVNTEAFF.

The chain joins TRBV7-2 to TRBJ2-4; 15 bases match TRBD2. This CDR3 is 18 amino acids long. The germline CDR1 and CDR2 sequences are SGHTA and FQGNSA. V shed 5 bases, J shed 0 bases, and the junction held 5 bases outside the gene matches. In nucleotides, the CDR3 is TGTGCCAGCAGCAGGGGACTAGCGGGGGGTTTAGCCAAAAACATTCAGTACTTC. It codes for CASSRGLAGGLAKNIQYF.

The V and J genes are TRBV6-5 and TRBJ1-1, with D maybe TRBD1 (6 bases). The CDR3 is made up of 12 amino acids. Trimming shortened V by 0 bases and J by 10 bases, and 9 bases separated the two germline ends. Germline V lookup: CDR1 MNHEY, CDR2 SVGAGI. CDR3 amino acids: CASSYSTGSAFF. The CDR3 DNA reads TGTGCCAGCAGTTACTCGACAGGTTCAGCTTTCTTT.

This chain connects TRBV5-4 to TRBJ1-1; D call uncertain. From germline, CDR1 is SGHNT and CDR2 YYREEE (reference sequence). The CDR3 sequence is 14 residues long. Deletions cut 1 base from V and 1 base from J, with 8 bases between. The CDR3 DNA reads as TGTGCCAGCAGCTTGAGTTACACGAACACTGAAGCTTTCTTT. This gives the protein CASSLSYTNTEAFF.

In this sample, this clone turned up once. V usage is TRBV18 and J usage is TRBJ2-3; the D is unclear. Germline CDR1 and CDR2: KGHSH and LQKENI. V was cut by 5 bases and J by 0 bases, with 9 bases left in between. This CDR3 has 14 residues. CDR3 region: CASSAKTSTDTQYF. In nucleotides, the CDR3 is TGTGCCAGCTCAGCCAAGACAAGCACAGATACGCAGTATTTT.

J is TRBJ2-4 and V is TRBV20-1; D is undetermined. Germline assignment: CDR1 DFQATT and CDR2 SNEGSKA (reference sequence). The germline V and J ends were trimmed by 6 bases and 8 bases, with 8 bases remaining between them. The CDR3 covers 10 residues. The CDR3 coding sequence is TGCAGTGCCGCCCAGGACATTCAGTACTTC. Translated: CSAAQDIQYF.

The chain uses TRBV7-6 and TRBJ2-7, with 8 nucleotides matching TRBD1. Germline CDR1 is SGHVS and CDR2 is FNYEAQ. V was pared by 7 bases and J by 5 bases, with 13 bases of the junction left unmatched. This CDR3 has 15 residues. CDR3 amino acids: CASTSYPDRGNEQYF. In nucleotides, the CDR3 is TGTGCCAGCACCTCCTACCCTGACAGGGGCAACGAGCAGTACTTC.

This chain connects TRBV7-9 to TRBJ2-7; possible D gene TRBD1, 6 bases. Germline V gene lookup returns CDR1 SEHNR and CDR2 FQNEAQ (reference sequence). This CDR3 contains 14 residues. Trimming left V 6 bases short and J 1 base short, with 13 bases between. CDR3 amino acids: CASSKRDISYEQYF. The CDR3 coding sequence is TGTGCCAGCAGTAAGAGGGACATTTCCTACGAGCAGTACTTC.

The gene calls are TRBV7-6 and TRBJ2-7; no reliable D call. Germline CDR1 and CDR2: SGHVS and FNYEAQ. The ends were cut back, 2 bases at V and 3 bases at J, with 8 bases in the middle. This CDR3 region has 13 residues. The chain's CDR3 is CASSLSDFYEQYF. The CDR3 DNA sequence: TGTGCCAGCAGCTTATCAGATTTCTACGAGCAGTACTTC.

The rearrangement joins TRBV5-6 to TRBJ2-7, with a tentative D call TRBD1 (5 bases). The CDR3 has 13 residues. Germline lookup yields CDR1 SGHDT and CDR2 YYEEEE. V was cut by 2 bases and J by 6 bases, with 12 bases left in between. This CDR3 is CASSFATVSEQYF. CDR3 in DNA: TGTGCCAGCAGCTTCGCGACAGTTTCCGAGCAGTACTTC. Drawing the rest from reference TRBV5-6 and TRBJ2-7, the complete variable domain is DAGVTQSPTHLIKTRGQQVTLRCSPKSGHDTVSWYQQALGQGPQFIFQYYEEEERQRGNFPDRFSGHQFPNYSSELNVNALLLGDSALYLCASSFATVSEQYFGPGTRLTVT.

This chain connects TRBV4-2 to TRBJ2-5, with TRBD1 matching 10 bases. The CDR3 consists of 15 residues. Germline CDR1 and CDR2: LGHNA and YNFKEQ. V lost 1 base to trimming and J lost 5 bases; unmatched junction nucleotides: 4. The CDR3 coding sequence is TGTGCCAGCAGCCAAGGGGGACAGGGGAGGGAGACCCAGTACTTC. Protein product: CASSQGGQGRETQYF.

The chain recombines TRBV6-5 with TRBJ2-1; maybe TRBD2 (6 bases). The V and J ends lost 7 bases and 8 bases respectively, with 15 bases between them. The CDR3 length is 13 residues. The V gene's germline CDR1 is MNHEY and CDR2 SVGAGI. In DNA, the CDR3 is TGTGCCAGCACCGCAGGAGGGCTGCATGAGCAGTTCTTC. Its protein is CASTAGGLHEQFF.

The CDR3 loop is CASSSTPQTGYSGNTIYF. DNA for the CDR3: TGTGCCAGCAGCTCAACCCCCCAAACAGGATACTCTGGAAACACCATATATTTT. The rearrangement links TRBV7-6 to TRBJ1-3; possible D gene TRBD1, 5 bases. Between the trimmed V and J ends, which lost 4 bases and 0 bases, there was a span of 19 bases. Germline-derived CDR1 and CDR2 are SGHVS and FNYEAQ. CDR3 length: 18 amino acids. Drawing the rest from reference TRBV7-6 and TRBJ1-3, the complete variable domain is GAGVSQSPRYKVTKRGQDVALRCDPISGHVSLYWYRQALGQGPEFLTYFNYEAQQDKSGLPNDRFSAERPEGSISTLTIQRTEQRDSAMYRCASSSTPQTGYSGNTIYFGEGSWLTVV.

J is TRBJ1-3 and V is TRBV30; no definite D call. Germline V gene data show CDR1 as GTSNPN and CDR2 as SVGIG (reference sequence). This CDR3 contains 16 residues. Trimming removed 3 bases from V and 0 bases from J, with 15 bases in between. CDR3 in amino acids: CAWRKRRGSSGNTIYF. For the CDR3, the DNA is TGTGCCTGGAGGAAAAGACGAGGGAGCTCTGGAAACACCATATATTTT.

This clone was counted once. V is TRBV6-6 and J is TRBJ1-6; TRBD1 might be the D (6 bases). Per the germline V gene, CDR1 is MNHNY and CDR2 is SVGAGI (reference sequence). The CDR3 runs 14 residues. With 6 bases removed from V and 7 bases from J, the gap between germline ends came to 13 bases. The CDR3 DNA sequence: TGTGCCAGCAGCCAACAGGGATGGAATTCACCCCTCCACTTT. Translating it yields CASSQQGWNSPLHF.

This chain links TRBV4-3 with TRBJ1-6, with D tentatively TRBD1 (6 bases). Trimming took 4 bases from V and 7 from J, leaving 11 bases between them. Germline assignment: CDR1 LGHNA and CDR2 YSLEER. This CDR3 is 14 amino acids long. CDR3 sequence reads: CASSLLGGNSPLHF. In nucleotides, the CDR3 is TGCGCCAGCAGCCTCTTAGGGGGAAATTCACCCCTCCACTTT.